One sample yielded the 25 T cell receptor beta chains listed below, sequenced in a study of neurological immune-mediated disorders. TCRdb re-derived calls from the 5' RACE reads in MiXCR, one entry per CDR3 protein. The profile shows about 92,000 distinct CDR3 sequences, under 4.5% of them singletons. What was sequenced was PBMCs. All receptors derive from a woman aged 45 to 65 with multiple sclerosis.

This clonotype appeared many times. The chain carries TRBV5-1 and TRBJ2-1; 7 nucleotides match TRBD2. Germline CDR1 SGHRS, CDR2 YFSETQ. The V and J ends lost 4 bases and 0 bases, in that order; junction bases with no gene match: 1. The CDR3 has 14 amino acids. The CDR3 spells CASSPGGSYNEQFF. DNA for the CDR3: TGCGCCAGCAGCCCGGGGGGCTCCTACAATGAGCAGTTCTTC.

The table lists this clonotype with many counts. This chain uses TRBV5-1 with TRBJ2-3, with 7 bases that match TRBD1. The trim removed 0 bases at V and 2 bases at J, leaving 3 bases unmatched. From germline, CDR1 is SGHRS and CDR2 YFSETQ. CDR3 length: 15 residues. Written as DNA, the CDR3 is TGCGCCAGCAGCTTGGCGACAGGGCCCACAGATACGCAGTATTTT. Its protein product is CASSLATGPTDTQYF.

This clonotype was detected many times. The chain uses TRBV5-1 and TRBJ1-1; 8 bases match TRBD1. CDR3 size: 16 residues. Germline V gene data show CDR1 as SGHRS and CDR2 as YFSETQ. J gave up 5 bases and V 4 bases, and 13 bases lay outside the gene matches. CDR3 DNA: TGCGCCAGCAGCGCCCAGGGGGCGGGGGGTGGTACTGAAGCTTTCTTT. This codes for CASSAQGAGGGTEAFF.

This clonotype was counted ten times or more. The rearrangement links TRBV2 to TRBJ1-4; D may be TRBD1 (5 bases). CDR3 length: 12 amino acids. With 5 bases removed from V and 10 bases from J, the gap between germline ends came to 11 bases. Germline V gene data show CDR1 as SNHLY and CDR2 as FYNNEI. CDR3 DNA sequence: TGTGCCAGCAGTCAGGGCCGGGGAAAACTGTTTTTT. Protein sequence: CASSQGRGKLFF.

The chain recombines TRBV7-8 with TRBJ1-3; a possible D gene is TRBD1 (5 bases). Germline CDR1 reads SGHVS; CDR2 reads FQNEAQ. This CDR3 contains 17 residues. V lost 3 bases to trimming and J lost 3 bases, with 18 bases between them. CDR3 nucleotides: TGTGCCAGCAGCTTCATTTTCGGGGCAGCAGGTGGAAACACCATATATTTT. It is translated as CASSFIFGAAGGNTIYF.

At least ten counts were recorded for this clonotype. The chain carries TRBV18 and TRBJ2-7, with 9 nucleotides matching TRBD1. The germline V gene encodes CDR1 KGHSH and CDR2 LQKENI. The CDR3 is 16 amino acids. The V and J ends lost 2 bases and 6 bases, in that order; junction bases with no gene match: 11. The CDR3 sequence: CASSPGLGTGRREQYF. CDR3 sequence (DNA): TGTGCCAGCTCACCAGGGCTCGGGACAGGGAGGCGCGAGCAGTACTTC.

This clonotype was recorded many times. The chain uses TRBV7-2 and TRBJ2-1; 14 bases map to TRBD2. Germline CDR1 is SGHTA and CDR2 is FQGNSA. The CDR3 length is 20 residues. J lost 0 bases, V lost 5 bases, and 12 bases had no gene match. The CDR3 sequence is CASSLNLGLAGESSYNEQFF. DNA of the CDR3: TGTGCCAGCAGCCTAAATCTGGGACTAGCGGGGGAGAGCTCCTACAATGAGCAGTTCTTC. Drawing the rest from reference TRBV7-2 and TRBJ2-1, the complete variable domain is GAGVSQSPSNKVTEKGKDVELRCDPISGHTALYWYRQSLGQGLEFLIYFQGNSAPDKSGLPSDRFSAERTGGSVSTLTIQRTQQEDSAVYLCASSLNLGLAGESSYNEQFFGPGTRLTVL.

The table lists this clonotype with many counts. The rearrangement links TRBV20-1 to TRBJ2-5, with D hard to call. This CDR3 is built from 12 residues. Germline loops: CDR1 DFQATT, CDR2 SNEGSKA (reference sequence). The V end was cut by 4 bases, the J end by 1 base, with 7 bases between. CDR3 bases: TGCAGTGCTACTTTACCCCAAGAGACCCAGTACTTC. Its protein product is CSATLPQETQYF.

This clonotype showed up many times. V gene TRBV20-1 combines with J gene TRBJ1-4, with TRBD1 matching over 9 bases. J lost 7 bases, V lost 5 bases, and 5 bases had no gene match. Germline CDR1 reads DFQATT; CDR2 reads SNEGSKA (reference sequence). CDR3 size: 13 residues. The CDR3 nucleotides read TGCAGTGCTTCACCGGGACAGGGTGAAAAACTGTTTTTT. Translating gives CSASPGQGEKLFF.

In its sample, this clonotype was seen many times. This chain joins TRBV5-1 and TRBJ2-7; 7 bases match TRBD1. Per germline, CDR1 SGHRS and CDR2 YFSETQ. J gave up 3 bases and V 0 bases, and 3 bases lay outside the gene matches. CDR3 length: 14 residues. CDR3 residues: CASSLEGGLYEQYF. The CDR3 region has the DNA TGCGCCAGCAGCTTGGAAGGGGGCCTCTACGAGCAGTACTTC.

This clonotype has at least ten counts. The V gene is TRBV12-3 or TRBV12-4, the J gene TRBJ2-7, with 8 bases aligning to TRBD1. J gave up 2 bases and V 3 bases, and 3 bases lay outside the gene matches. CDR3 size: 14 residues. In DNA form, the CDR3 reads TGTGCCAGCAGTTTGGGGACAGGCCCCTACGAGCAGTACTTC. It codes for CASSLGTGPYEQYF.

Many counts were recorded for this clonotype. The chain is built from TRBV7-9 and TRBJ1-2; 9 bases match TRBD1. With V trimmed by 2 bases and J by 7 bases, 8 bases remained unmatched. CDR1 SEHNR and CDR2 FQNEAQ come from the germline V gene (reference sequence). The CDR3 totals 15 residues. DNA of the CDR3: TGTGCCAGCAGCTTAAAAAACAGGGGGCTCTCTGGCTACACCTTC. This codes for CASSLKNRGLSGYTF.

This clonotype has ten or more counts. The chain links TRBV6-2 or TRBV6-3 to TRBJ2-3; 8 bases map to TRBD2. J gave up 2 bases and V 5 bases, and 9 bases lay outside the gene matches. CDR1 and CDR2 (germline): MNHEY, SVGEGT. This CDR3 is 16 amino acids long. CDR3 sequence reads: CASSNLNGGVTDTQYF. The CDR3 region has the DNA TGTGCCAGCAGTAACCTAAACGGGGGGGTCACAGATACGCAGTATTTT.

Ten or more counts support this clonotype. The genes are TRBV7-2 and TRBJ1-5, with unresolved D. The V end lost 3 bases, the J end lost 7 bases, and 16 bases lay between the germline ends. CDR1 is SGHTA and CDR2 is FQGNSA in the germline V gene. This CDR3 spans 15 amino acids. CDR3 region: CASSFVSQVGQPQHF. Here the CDR3 DNA reads TGTGCCAGCAGCTTTGTGTCCCAGGTAGGACAGCCCCAGCATTTT.

This clonotype was detected ten times or more. V gene TRBV3-1 combines with J gene TRBJ2-3; the D gene is possibly TRBD2 (5 bases). Trimming took 1 base from V and 0 from J, leaving 8 bases between them. This CDR3 has 15 amino acids. CDR1 LGHDT and CDR2 YNNKEL come from the germline V gene (reference sequence). CDR3 in amino acids: CASSQVGGSTDTQYF. CDR3 bases: TGTGCCAGCAGCCAAGTTGGAGGAAGCACAGATACGCAGTATTTT.

This clonotype appeared many times. The chain joins TRBV20-1 to TRBJ2-7; perhaps TRBD2 as D (5 bases). Per germline, CDR1 DFQATT and CDR2 SNEGSKA (reference sequence). The length of the CDR3 is 17 residues. The V gene lost 0 bases and the J gene lost 0 bases, with 18 bases spanning the gap. The chain's CDR3 is CSARDRRITRDSYEQYF. CDR3 bases: TGCAGTGCTAGAGATCGCCGTATCACCCGGGACTCCTACGAGCAGTACTTC.

This clonotype has at least ten counts. V gene TRBV20-1 combines with J gene TRBJ2-1, with a weak D call TRBD1 (6 bases). This CDR3 comprises 14 residues. With 3 bases removed from V and 0 bases from J, the gap between germline ends came to 9 bases. CDR1 and CDR2 (germline): DFQATT, SNEGSKA (reference sequence). The chain's CDR3 is CSARGHGSYNEQFF. The CDR3 coding sequence is TGCAGTGCTAGGGGACACGGCTCCTACAATGAGCAGTTCTTC.

This clonotype was seen many times. The J gene is TRBJ2-7, the V gene TRBV20-1; 7 bases line up with TRBD2. The junction had 3 bases not matched to a gene; V was cut back by 1 base and J by 3 bases. Germline V gives CDR1 DFQATT, CDR2 SNEGSKA (reference sequence). This CDR3 contains 13 residues. The CDR3 region is CSARGEGGYEQYF. CDR3 sequence (DNA): TGCAGTGCTAGAGGGGAGGGCGGCTACGAGCAGTACTTC.

This clonotype showed up many times. V gene TRBV20-1 combines with J gene TRBJ2-5; D is unclear. The germline V and J ends were trimmed by 3 bases and 2 bases, with 7 bases remaining between them. The CDR3 is made up of 12 amino acids. The germline CDR1 and CDR2 sequences are DFQATT and SNEGSKA (reference sequence). The CDR3 here is CSARELQETQYF. The DNA of the CDR3 is TGCAGTGCTAGGGAACTTCAAGAGACCCAGTACTTC.

In this sample, this clonotype turned up many times. This chain uses TRBV7-2 with TRBJ1-1; unclear D gene. Germline CDR1 is SGHTA and CDR2 is FQGNSA. This CDR3 region has 14 residues. Trimming shortened V by 5 bases and J by 10 bases, and 20 bases separated the two germline ends. CDR3 bases: TGTGCCAGCAGCCTCCGCCGGGGTGAGCCGCGAGCTTTCTTT. Translation: CASSLRRGEPRAFF.

This clonotype was counted ten times or more. V usage is TRBV5-6 and J usage is TRBJ2-5, with 7 bases fitting TRBD1. The V and J ends lost 2 bases and 3 bases, in that order; junction bases with no gene match: 7. Looked up from germline, CDR1 is SGHDT and CDR2 is YYEEEE. The CDR3 loop spans 15 amino acids. The CDR3 DNA reads TGTGCCAGCAGCTTACCCGGGACAGATGAAGAGACCCAGTACTTC. Its translation: CASSLPGTDEETQYF.

This clonotype was counted ten times or more. J is TRBJ1-3 and V is TRBV6-6; possibly TRBD1 for D (5 bases). Trimming stripped 6 bases from V and 0 bases from J, with 12 bases between. Germline CDR1 and CDR2: MNHNY and SVGAGI (reference sequence). This CDR3 is built from 15 residues. CDR3 protein: CASSYGGDSGNTIYF. The CDR3 nucleotides are TGTGCCAGCAGCTACGGGGGGGACTCTGGAAACACCATATATTTT.

This clonotype came up many times. In nucleotides, the CDR3 is TGCAGCGTTGAAGTAGGGGCGAGCACTGAAGCTTTCTTT. Translated, it gives CSVEVGASTEAFF. The V and J genes are TRBV29-1 and TRBJ1-1, with a tentative D call TRBD1 (5 bases). V lost 1 base and J 4 bases, leaving 10 bases between the germline ends. CDR1 is SQVTM, CDR2 ANQGSEA, per germline. CDR3 length equals 13 residues.

This clonotype was counted at least ten times. V gene TRBV5-1 combines with J gene TRBJ2-7; tentative D call: TRBD2 (6 bases). The V gene's germline CDR1 is SGHRS and CDR2 YFSETQ. The CDR3 has 12 residues. Trimming took off 1 base at V and 7 bases at J, with 9 bases between the two ends. The CDR3 nucleotides read TGCGCCAGCAGCTTGCGGGGAGGTGAGCAGTACTTC. Translating it yields CASSLRGGEQYF.

This clonotype has at least ten counts. The chain employs TRBV15 and TRBJ2-2; TRBD2 matches at 9 bases. CDR3 length: 19 residues. Germline values: CDR1 LNHNV, CDR2 YYDKDF (reference sequence). The V gene end was trimmed by 0 bases and the J gene end by 4 bases; junction bases not matched to a gene: 12. For the CDR3, the DNA is TGTGCCACCAGCAGAGATTGGGAAGAGCGGGGGGCAGGCACCGGGGAGCTGTTTTTT. It encodes CATSRDWEERGAGTGELFF.